This entry lists 25 T cell receptor beta chains sequenced from one sample in a study of cytomegalovirus exposure and HLA in healthy donors. Researchers ran the PCR with 60 Vbeta and 13 Jbeta primers. The table came from immunoSEQ multiplex PCR; TCRdb's copy has only in-frame clones and leaves some out. This table holds approximately 100,000 clones, about 78% found once. Sequenced material: PBMCs. The receptor source for this set is a woman between 35 and 50 years old in good health and CMV-seropositive.

The chain combines TRBV9 with TRBJ1-3; D is unclear. Trimming took 0 bases from V and 0 from J, leaving 7 bases between them. Per germline, CDR1 SGDLS and CDR2 YYNGEE. The CDR3 is 15 residues long. The CDR3 spells CASSVEQLSGNTIYF. The CDR3 bases are TGTGCCAGCAGCGTAGAGCAACTCTCTGGAAACACCATATATTTT.

This clone was seen just once. The chain combines TRBV5-1 with TRBJ2-5; 10 bases map to TRBD2. Germline-derived CDR1 and CDR2 are SGHRS and YFSETQ. V shed 7 bases and J 3 bases; nucleotides not matched to a gene: 6. The CDR3 loop spans 14 amino acids. The CDR3 reads CASGTGLAEETQYF. In nucleotides, the CDR3 is TGCGCCAGCGGAACCGGACTAGCGGAAGAGACCCAGTACTTC. Full variable domain (outside the CDR3, taken from reference TRBV5-1 and TRBJ2-5): KAGVTQTPRYLIKTRGQQVTLSCSPISGHRSVSWYQQTPGQGLQFLFEYFSETQRNKGNFPGRFSGRQFSNSRSEMNVSTLELGDSALYLCASGTGLAEETQYFGPGTRLLVL.

The CDR3 nucleotides read TGTGCCAGCAGCTTGCAACACGCGAACACCGGGGAGCTGTTTTTT. Translating gives CASSLQHANTGELFF. The rearrangement links TRBV5-4 to TRBJ2-2; D is ambiguous. CDR1 and CDR2 (germline): SGHNT, YYREEE (reference sequence). V was cut by 1 base and J by 0 bases, with 7 bases left in between. CDR3 length equals 15 residues. The full variable domain, rest sourced from reference TRBV5-4 and TRBJ2-2, is ETGVTQSPTHLIKTRGQQVTLRCSSQSGHNTVSWYQQALGQGPQFIFQYYREEENGRGNFPPRFSGLQFPNYSSELNVNALELDDSALYLCASSLQHANTGELFFGEGSRLTVL.

The V and J genes are TRBV11-2 and TRBJ2-7; TRBD1 matches 7 bases. V was pared by 6 bases and J by 3 bases, with 5 bases of the junction left unmatched. CDR3 size: 13 residues. Looked up from germline, CDR1 is SGHAT and CDR2 is FQNNGV. The CDR3: CASSRTGDYEQYF. The CDR3 region has the DNA TGTGCCAGCAGTCGGACAGGTGACTACGAGCAGTACTTC.

The chain carries TRBV4-1 and TRBJ2-7; TRBD2 aligns across 8 bases. The CDR3 has 15 residues. V lost 0 bases, J lost 2 bases, and 3 bases stayed unmatched. Germline-derived CDR1 and CDR2 are MGHRA and YSYEKL. CDR3 loop: CASSQDSGLAYEQYF. The DNA for the CDR3 is TGCGCCAGCAGCCAAGATTCGGGACTAGCCTACGAGCAGTACTTC.

This chain uses TRBV5-4 with TRBJ2-6; 7 nucleotides agree with TRBD1. The junction had 5 bases not matched to a gene; V was cut back by 2 bases and J by 0 bases. The CDR3 consists of 17 residues. Germline CDR1 and CDR2: SGHNT and YYREEE (reference sequence). CDR3 sequence: CASSFGDSNSGANVLTF. The CDR3 bases are TGTGCCAGCAGCTTCGGGGACAGTAACTCTGGGGCCAACGTCCTGACTTTC.

A single count supports this clone. This chain joins TRBV16 and TRBJ2-5; TRBD1 is a possible D gene (6 bases). Germline lookup yields CDR1 KGHSY and CDR2 FQNENV. The CDR3 has 14 residues. Trimming removed 3 bases from V and 4 bases from J, with 12 bases in between. CDR3 residues: CASSHRGRGETQYF. CDR3 coding DNA: TGTGCCAGCAGCCACCGGGGCAGGGGAGAGACCCAGTACTTC.

This chain connects TRBV11-3 to TRBJ2-3, with D maybe TRBD2 (6 bases). The CDR3 length is 14 residues. CDR1 is SGHNT, CDR2 YENEEA, per germline. Deletions cut 5 bases from V and 5 bases from J, with 14 bases between. The CDR3 here is CASSARLGGDTQYF. CDR3 sequence (DNA): TGTGCCAGCAGCGCCCGACTGGGAGGAGATACGCAGTATTTT.

This clone was counted a single time. The chain employs TRBV7-6 and TRBJ1-4; 7 nucleotides match TRBD1. Germline V gene data show CDR1 as SGHVS and CDR2 as FNYEAQ. This CDR3 is 14 amino acids long. V was clipped by 5 bases and J by 5 bases; unmatched bases: 5. This CDR3 reads CASSPGGKNEKLFF. Here the CDR3 DNA reads TGTGCCAGCAGCCCAGGGGGAAAGAATGAAAAACTGTTTTTT.

The gene calls are TRBV29-1 and TRBJ1-2, with D tentatively TRBD1 (5 bases). The CDR3 is 12 amino acids. Per the germline V gene, CDR1 is SQVTM and CDR2 is ANQGSEA. V gave up 4 bases and J gave up 2 bases, with 8 bases separating them. The CDR3 loop reads CSVGQLNYGYTF. In nucleotides, the CDR3 is TGCAGCGTTGGACAGTTAAACTATGGCTACACCTTC.

The chain recombines TRBV4-2 with TRBJ2-1; 8 nucleotides agree with TRBD2. The germline CDR1 and CDR2 sequences are LGHNA and YNFKEQ. The junction had 13 bases not matched to a gene; V was cut back by 3 bases and J by 9 bases. There are 16 residues in the CDR3. The CDR3 nucleotides read TGTGCCAGCAGCCAGGGGGGAACGGGAGGGCAGGTTGAGCAGTTCTTC. It is translated as CASSQGGTGGQVEQFF.

The rearrangement uses TRBV7-3 and TRBJ2-1; TRBD2 might be the D (5 bases). V was clipped by 3 bases and J by 5 bases, with 11 bases between them. CDR1 SGHTA and CDR2 FQGTGA come from the germline V gene. The CDR3 has 14 residues. The CDR3 DNA sequence: TGTGCCAGCAGCTTTTCTGCGGGTAACAATGAGCAGTTCTTC. Protein sequence: CASSFSAGNNEQFF.

J is TRBJ2-3 and V is TRBV11-2; tentatively, D is TRBD2 (5 bases). The CDR3 has 11 residues. Trimming removed 5 bases from V and 6 bases from J, with 6 bases in between. Germline V gives CDR1 SGHAT, CDR2 FQNNGV. The CDR3 region is CASSPGDTQYF. The CDR3 coding sequence is TGTGCCAGCAGCCCGGGGGATACGCAGTATTTT.

V is TRBV15 and J is TRBJ2-7, with TRBD2 as a possible D gene (6 bases). The V end was cut by 6 bases, the J end by 0 bases, with 15 bases between. The CDR3 is 15 residues long. Germline V gene lookup returns CDR1 LNHNV and CDR2 YYDKDF (reference sequence). For the CDR3, the DNA is TGTGCCACCAGGGCGACAGCGGGCCCCTCCTACGAGCAGTACTTC. It is translated as CATRATAGPSYEQYF.

The chain joins TRBV2 to TRBJ2-3; 13 positions match TRBD2. The CDR3 loop spans 18 amino acids. J lost 0 bases, V lost 6 bases, and 9 bases had no gene match. Germline-derived CDR1 and CDR2 are SNHLY and FYNNEI. CDR3 sequence (DNA): TGTGCCAGCAGGGGGGGGACTAGCGGGGATCTTAGCACAGATACGCAGTATTTT. It yields the protein CASRGGTSGDLSTDTQYF.

This chain joins TRBV5-1 and TRBJ1-1; D uncertain. This CDR3 region has 15 residues. The germline V gene has CDR1 SGHRS and CDR2 YFSETQ. V was trimmed by 2 bases and J by 4 bases, leaving 15 bases between them. CDR3 DNA sequence: TGCGCCAGCAGCTTAGACTACACAGCTAGCACTGAAGCTTTCTTT. It codes for CASSLDYTASTEAFF.

This chain uses TRBV2 with TRBJ2-5; TRBD1 agrees at 11 bases. Gene TRBJ2-7 matches the end of the DNA better, so the J call may be wrong. The CDR3 spans 14 residues. Germline values: CDR1 SNHLY, CDR2 FYNNEI. The CDR3 region is CASSADRGLVEQYF. The CDR3 nucleotides read TGTGCCAGCAGTGCGGACAGGGGGCTGGTCGAGCAGTACTTC.

The chain employs TRBV6-1 and TRBJ1-4; the match to TRBD1 covers 7 bases. The CDR3 spans 14 residues. Germline V lookup: CDR1 MNHNS, CDR2 SASEGT. Trimming removed 4 bases from V and 5 bases from J; junction bases left unmatched: 4. CDR3 amino acids: CASSAGTANEKLFF. The CDR3 nucleotides read TGTGCCAGCAGTGCCGGGACAGCGAATGAAAAACTGTTTTTT.

This clone is a singleton in its sample. The rearrangement links TRBV13 to TRBJ2-3; 10 nucleotides line up with TRBD2. V gave up 5 bases and J gave up 4 bases; unmatched junction bases: 9. Per germline, CDR1 PRHDT and CDR2 FYEKMQ (reference sequence). The CDR3 length is 16 residues. The CDR3 DNA is TGTGCCAGCAGCGCCTCAGCGGGAGGGCTCGCAGATACGCAGTATTTT. This codes for CASSASAGGLADTQYF.

The V and J genes are TRBV15 and TRBJ2-2, with TRBD1 matching over 11 bases. Germline trimming cut 3 bases from V and 3 bases from J; bases unmatched to any gene: 6. The CDR3 runs 17 residues. Germline-derived CDR1 and CDR2 are LNHNV and YYDKDF (reference sequence). CDR3 amino acids: CATSREGQGAYTGELFF. DNA of the CDR3: TGTGCCACCAGCAGGGAAGGACAGGGGGCGTACACCGGGGAGCTGTTTTTT.

This chain joins TRBV6-1 and TRBJ1-1; 10 bases match TRBD1. CDR1 MNHNS and CDR2 SASEGT come from the germline V gene. The V segment lost 4 bases and the J segment 7 bases; nucleotides outside the gene matches: 12. The CDR3 runs 16 residues. The CDR3 region is CASSASLGQGSGEAFF. The CDR3 region has the DNA TGTGCCAGCAGTGCTAGCTTGGGACAGGGGAGCGGTGAAGCTTTCTTT.

This chain joins TRBV11-2 and TRBJ2-7; possibly TRBD2 for D (6 bases). This CDR3 region has 15 residues. V lost 3 bases to trimming and J lost 1 base, with 13 bases between them. The germline V gene encodes CDR1 SGHAT and CDR2 FQNNGV. The CDR3 coding sequence is TGTGCCAGCAGCTTTAGCGTTAGCGGTTCCTACGAGCAGTACTTC. Amino acids: CASSFSVSGSYEQYF. Using reference TRBV11-2 and TRBJ2-7 for the parts outside the CDR3, the full variable domain is EAGVAQSPRYKIIEKRQSVAFWCNPISGHATLYWYQQILGQGPKLLIQFQNNGVVDDSQLPKDRFSAERLKGVDSTLKIQPAKLEDSAVYLCASSFSVSGSYEQYFGPGTRLTVT.

This chain joins TRBV5-1 and TRBJ2-7, with 7 positions matching TRBD1. Germline trimming cut 3 bases from V and 2 bases from J; bases unmatched to any gene: 8. The germline V gene has CDR1 SGHRS and CDR2 YFSETQ. The CDR3 length is 15 residues. The DNA of the CDR3 is TGCGCCAGCAGCTGGGGACAGCATCCCACCTACGAGCAGTACTTC. Translated: CASSWGQHPTYEQYF.

This sequence joins TRBV5-1 and TRBJ2-5; 14 bases align to TRBD2. There are 16 residues in the CDR3. Trimming took 2 bases from V and 7 from J; bases not matched to a gene: 7. CDR1 and CDR2 from the germline V gene are SGHRS and YFSETQ. As DNA, the CDR3 is TGCGCCAGCAGCTTTGGGACTAGCGGGAGATTGGGGACCCAGTACTTC. It specifies CASSFGTSGRLGTQYF. Variable domain in full (rest from reference TRBV5-1 and TRBJ2-5): KAGVTQTPRYLIKTRGQQVTLSCSPISGHRSVSWYQQTPGQGLQFLFEYFSETQRNKGNFPGRFSGRQFSNSRSEMNVSTLELGDSALYLCASSFGTSGRLGTQYFGPGTRLLVL.

This clone was counted a few times. The chain employs TRBV6-5 and TRBJ1-2, with TRBD1 matching over 7 bases. The CDR3 is 14 residues long. J lost 4 bases, V lost 0 bases, and 2 bases had no gene match. Looked up from germline, CDR1 is MNHEY and CDR2 is SVGAGI. Here the CDR3 DNA reads TGTGCCAGCAGTTACTCGCCAGGGGGCTATGGCTACACCTTC. Its protein product is CASSYSPGGYGYTF.